The source of this T cell receptor (beta chain) is a study of shared clonotypes between healthy human individuals. The study, taken as a whole, reports: Naive subsets generally exceeded memory subsets in estimated richness.

Trimming left V 1 base short and J 6 bases short, with 10 bases between. Germline CDR1 reads SGHDT; CDR2 reads YYEEEE. The CDR3 has 14 residues. This clone has only one observation. What it binds is unknown. Each donor was a Caucasian adult residing in Nashville, Tennessee. Both subsets, CD45RA+ naive and CD45RA-negative memory, were split from the CD4+ cells. Sequenced by immunoSEQ multiplex PCR; TCRdb stores in-frame clones only, minus some. Counted here are some 2,100,000 clones, nearly 97% occurring once; the ten biggest clones make up around 0.13%. Material for sequencing was naive CD4+ T cells sorted from blood. As to subset: CD45RA+ positively selected. This TCR derives from a man aged 18-30 years in good health. The V call is TRBV5-6, the J call TRBJ2-2, with D hard to call. The DNA of the CDR3 is TGTGCCAGCAGCTTGCGGTTAAACGCCGGGGAGCTGTTTTTT. Residues: CASSLRLNAGELFF.